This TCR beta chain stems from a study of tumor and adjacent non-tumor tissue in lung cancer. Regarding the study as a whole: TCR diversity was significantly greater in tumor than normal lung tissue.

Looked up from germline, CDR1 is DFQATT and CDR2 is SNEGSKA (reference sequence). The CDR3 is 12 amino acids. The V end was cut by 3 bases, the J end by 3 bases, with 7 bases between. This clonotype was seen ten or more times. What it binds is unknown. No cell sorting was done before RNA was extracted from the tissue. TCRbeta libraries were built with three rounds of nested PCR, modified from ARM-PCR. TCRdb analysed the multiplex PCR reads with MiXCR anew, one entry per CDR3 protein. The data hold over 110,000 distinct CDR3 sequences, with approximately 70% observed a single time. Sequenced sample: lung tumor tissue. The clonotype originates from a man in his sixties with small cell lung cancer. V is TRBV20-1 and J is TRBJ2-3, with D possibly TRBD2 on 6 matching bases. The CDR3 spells CSASGRTDTQYF. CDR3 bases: TGCAGTGCTAGCGGGAGAACAGATACGCAGTATTTT.